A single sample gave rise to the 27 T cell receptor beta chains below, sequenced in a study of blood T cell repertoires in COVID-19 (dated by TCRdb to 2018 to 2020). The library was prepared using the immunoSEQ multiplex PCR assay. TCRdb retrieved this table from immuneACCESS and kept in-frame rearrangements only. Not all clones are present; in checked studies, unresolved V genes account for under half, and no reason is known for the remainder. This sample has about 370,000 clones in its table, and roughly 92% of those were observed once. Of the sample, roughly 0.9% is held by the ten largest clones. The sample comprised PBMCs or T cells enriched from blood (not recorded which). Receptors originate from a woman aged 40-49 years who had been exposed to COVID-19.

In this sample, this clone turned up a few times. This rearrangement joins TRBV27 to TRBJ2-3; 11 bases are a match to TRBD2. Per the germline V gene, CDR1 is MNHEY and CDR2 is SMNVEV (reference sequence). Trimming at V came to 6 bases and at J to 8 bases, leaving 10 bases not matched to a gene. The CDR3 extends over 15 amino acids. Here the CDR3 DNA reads TGTGCCAGCAGGATACTAGCGGGAGATTACGTTACGCAGTATTTT. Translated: CASRILAGDYVTQYF.

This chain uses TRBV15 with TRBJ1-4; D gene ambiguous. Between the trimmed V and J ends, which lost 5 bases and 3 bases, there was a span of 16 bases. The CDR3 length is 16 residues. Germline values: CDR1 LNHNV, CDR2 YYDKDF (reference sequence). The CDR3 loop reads CATSPRSAGANEKLFF. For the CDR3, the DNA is TGTGCCACCAGCCCACGTTCTGCGGGAGCTAATGAAAAACTGTTTTTT. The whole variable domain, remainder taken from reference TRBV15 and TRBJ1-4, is DAMVIQNPRYQVTQFGKPVTLSCSQTLNHNVMYWYQQKSSQAPKLLFHYYDKDFNNEADTPDNFQSRRPNTSFCFLDIRSPGLGDTAMYLCATSPRSAGANEKLFFGSGTQLSVL.

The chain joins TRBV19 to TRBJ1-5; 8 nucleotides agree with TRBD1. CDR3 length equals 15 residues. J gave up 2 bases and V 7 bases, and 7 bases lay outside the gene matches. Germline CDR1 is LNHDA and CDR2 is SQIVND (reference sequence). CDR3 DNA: TGTGCCAGTATTAAGGACAGGGCACGCAATCAGCCCCAGCATTTT. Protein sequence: CASIKDRARNQPQHF.

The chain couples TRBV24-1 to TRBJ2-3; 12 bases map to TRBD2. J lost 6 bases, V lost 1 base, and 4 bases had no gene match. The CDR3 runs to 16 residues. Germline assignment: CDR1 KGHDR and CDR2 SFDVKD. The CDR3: CATSDFPSGRVDTQYF. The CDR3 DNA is TGTGCCACCAGTGATTTCCCTAGCGGGAGGGTGGATACGCAGTATTTT.

The CDR3 region has the DNA TGTGCCAGCCGCCCCCCAGGGCCTAGCACAGATACGCAGTATTTT. Residues: CASRPPGPSTDTQYF. The chain recombines TRBV5-6 with TRBJ2-3; D perhaps matches TRBD1 (5 bases). Germline lookup yields CDR1 SGHDT and CDR2 YYEEEE. The V and J ends lost 7 bases and 0 bases respectively, with 15 bases between them. The CDR3 runs 15 residues.

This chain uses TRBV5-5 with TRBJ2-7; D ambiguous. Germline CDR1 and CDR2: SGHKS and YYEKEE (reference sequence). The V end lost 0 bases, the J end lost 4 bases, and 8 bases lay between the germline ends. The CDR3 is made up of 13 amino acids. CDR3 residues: CASSLGHSYEQYF. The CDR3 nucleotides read TGTGCCAGCAGCTTGGGACACTCTTACGAGCAGTACTTC.

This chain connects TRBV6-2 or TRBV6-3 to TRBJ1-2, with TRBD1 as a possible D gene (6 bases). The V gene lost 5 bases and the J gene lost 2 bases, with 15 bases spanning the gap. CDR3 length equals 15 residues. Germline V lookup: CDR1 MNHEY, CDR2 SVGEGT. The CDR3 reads CASSPPGQPNYGYTF. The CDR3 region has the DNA TGTGCCAGCAGTCCACCTGGACAGCCCAACTATGGCTACACCTTC.

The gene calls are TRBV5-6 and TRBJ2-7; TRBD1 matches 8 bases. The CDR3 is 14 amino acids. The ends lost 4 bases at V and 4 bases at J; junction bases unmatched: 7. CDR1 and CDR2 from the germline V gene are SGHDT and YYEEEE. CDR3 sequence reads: CASSTWTGYYEQYF. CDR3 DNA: TGTGCCAGCAGCACCTGGACAGGGTATTACGAGCAGTACTTC.

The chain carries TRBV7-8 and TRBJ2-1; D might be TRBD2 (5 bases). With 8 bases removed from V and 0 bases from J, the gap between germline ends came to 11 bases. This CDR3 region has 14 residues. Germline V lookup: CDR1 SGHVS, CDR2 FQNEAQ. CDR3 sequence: CASVRESSYNEQFF. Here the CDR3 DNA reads TGTGCCAGCGTAAGGGAGAGCTCCTACAATGAGCAGTTCTTC.

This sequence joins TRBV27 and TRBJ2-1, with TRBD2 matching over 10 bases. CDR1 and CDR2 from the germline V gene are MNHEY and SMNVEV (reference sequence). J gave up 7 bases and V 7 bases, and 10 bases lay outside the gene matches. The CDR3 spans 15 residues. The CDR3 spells CASKPLAGGGNEQFF. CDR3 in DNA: TGTGCCAGCAAACCCTTAGCGGGAGGAGGGAATGAGCAGTTCTTC.

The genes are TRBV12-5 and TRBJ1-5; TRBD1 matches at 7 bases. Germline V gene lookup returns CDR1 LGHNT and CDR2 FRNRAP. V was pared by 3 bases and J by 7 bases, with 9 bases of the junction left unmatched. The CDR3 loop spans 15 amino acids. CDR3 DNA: TGTGCTAGTGGTTTTCATAGGGGGCTCTGGCAGCCCCAGCATTTT. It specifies CASGFHRGLWQPQHF.

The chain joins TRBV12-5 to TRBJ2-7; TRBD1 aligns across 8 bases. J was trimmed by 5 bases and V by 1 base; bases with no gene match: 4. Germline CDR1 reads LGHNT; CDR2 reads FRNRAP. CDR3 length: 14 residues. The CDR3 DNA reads TGTGCTAGTGGTTTGGCAGGGGGCAGCGACGAGCAGTACTTC. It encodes CASGLAGGSDEQYF.

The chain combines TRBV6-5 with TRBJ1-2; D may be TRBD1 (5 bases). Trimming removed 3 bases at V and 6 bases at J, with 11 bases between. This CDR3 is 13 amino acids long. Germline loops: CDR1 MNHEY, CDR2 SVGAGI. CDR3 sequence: CASSYPGVNGYTF. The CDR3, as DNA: TGTGCCAGCAGTTATCCGGGGGTTAATGGCTACACCTTC.

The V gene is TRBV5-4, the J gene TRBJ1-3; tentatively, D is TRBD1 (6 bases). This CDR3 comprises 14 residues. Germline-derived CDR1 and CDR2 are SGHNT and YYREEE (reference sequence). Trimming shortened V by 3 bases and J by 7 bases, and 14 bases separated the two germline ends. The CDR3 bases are TGTGCCAGCAGCTCCTTGGGACAAGGGAACACCATATATTTT. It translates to CASSSLGQGNTIYF.

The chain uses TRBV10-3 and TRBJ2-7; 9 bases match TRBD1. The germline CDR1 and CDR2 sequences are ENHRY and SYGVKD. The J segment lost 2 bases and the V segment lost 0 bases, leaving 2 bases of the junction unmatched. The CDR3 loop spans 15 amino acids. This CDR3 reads CAISESGQGTYEQYF. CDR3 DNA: TGTGCCATCAGTGAGTCGGGACAGGGCACCTACGAGCAGTACTTC.

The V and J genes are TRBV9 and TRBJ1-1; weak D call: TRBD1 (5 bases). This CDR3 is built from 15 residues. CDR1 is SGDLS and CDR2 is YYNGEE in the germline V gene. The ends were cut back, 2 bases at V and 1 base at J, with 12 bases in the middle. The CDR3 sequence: CASSVRPTENTEAFF. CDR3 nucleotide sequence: TGTGCCAGCAGCGTGAGACCGACAGAGAACACTGAAGCTTTCTTT.

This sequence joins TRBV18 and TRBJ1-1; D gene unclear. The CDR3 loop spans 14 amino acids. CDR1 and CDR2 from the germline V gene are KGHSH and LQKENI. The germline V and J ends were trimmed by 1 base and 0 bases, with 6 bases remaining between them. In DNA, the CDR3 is TGTGCCAGCTCACCACTGGAGCTGAACACTGAAGCTTTCTTT. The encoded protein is CASSPLELNTEAFF. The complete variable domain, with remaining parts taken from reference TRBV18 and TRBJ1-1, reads NAGVMQNPRHLVRRRGQEARLRCSPMKGHSHVYWYRQLPEEGLKFMVYLQKENIIDESGMPKERFSAEFPKEGPSILRIQQVVRGDSAAYFCASSPLELNTEAFFGQGTRLTVV.

CDR3 DNA sequence: TGTGCCACCAGTGAGGGGACAGCGAATCAGCCCCAGCATTTT. Its protein is CATSEGTANQPQHF. This chain links TRBV24-1 with TRBJ1-5; 7 bases are a match to TRBD1. With V trimmed by 4 bases and J by 4 bases, 3 bases remained unmatched. From germline, CDR1 is KGHDR and CDR2 SFDVKD. This CDR3 has 14 residues.

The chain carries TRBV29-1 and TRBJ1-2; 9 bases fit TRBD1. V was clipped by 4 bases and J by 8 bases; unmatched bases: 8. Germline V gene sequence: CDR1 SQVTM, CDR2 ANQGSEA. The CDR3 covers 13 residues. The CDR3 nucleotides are TGCAGCGTTGGAGACAGGGGGTTCACGGGCTACACCTTC. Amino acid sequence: CSVGDRGFTGYTF.

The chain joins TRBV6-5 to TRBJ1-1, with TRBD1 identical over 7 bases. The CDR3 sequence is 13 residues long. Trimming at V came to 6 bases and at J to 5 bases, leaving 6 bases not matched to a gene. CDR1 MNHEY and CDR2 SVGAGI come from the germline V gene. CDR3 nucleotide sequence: TGTGCCAGCAGGAAGACAGGGAATACTGAAGCTTTCTTT. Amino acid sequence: CASRKTGNTEAFF.

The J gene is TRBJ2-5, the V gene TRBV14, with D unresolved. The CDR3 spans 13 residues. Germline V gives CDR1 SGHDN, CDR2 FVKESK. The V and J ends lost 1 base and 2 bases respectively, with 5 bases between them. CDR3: CASSQGTQETQYF. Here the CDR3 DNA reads TGTGCCAGCAGCCAAGGTACACAAGAGACCCAGTACTTC. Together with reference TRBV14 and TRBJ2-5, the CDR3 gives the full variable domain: EAGVTQFPSHSVIEKGQTVTLRCDPISGHDNLYWYRRVMGKEIKFLLHFVKESKQDESGMPNNRFLAERTGGTYSTLKVQPAELEDSGVYFCASSQGTQETQYFGPGTRLLVL.

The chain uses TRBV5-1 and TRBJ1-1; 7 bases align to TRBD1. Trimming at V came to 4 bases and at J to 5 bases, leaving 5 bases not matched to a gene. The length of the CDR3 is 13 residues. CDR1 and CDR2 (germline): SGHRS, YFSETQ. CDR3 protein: CASSRGQETEAFF. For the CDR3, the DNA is TGCGCCAGCAGCAGGGGGCAGGAGACTGAAGCTTTCTTT.

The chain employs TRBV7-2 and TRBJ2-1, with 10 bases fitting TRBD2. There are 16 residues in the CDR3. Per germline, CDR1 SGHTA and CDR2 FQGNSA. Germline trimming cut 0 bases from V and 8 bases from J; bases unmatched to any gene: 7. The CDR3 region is CASSLALLAGAYEQFF. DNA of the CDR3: TGTGCCAGCAGCTTAGCGCTCCTAGCGGGAGCATATGAGCAGTTCTTC.

The CDR3 nucleotides are TGTGCCAGCAGCCAGGGTTTGGTTGAAGCTTTCTTT. Protein sequence: CASSQGLVEAFF. The chain links TRBV11-3 to TRBJ1-1, with D perhaps matching TRBD1 (5 bases). This CDR3 region has 12 residues. CDR1 and CDR2 (germline): SGHNT, YENEEA. V shed 5 bases and J shed 7 bases, with 11 bases lying between them. The whole variable domain, remainder taken from reference TRBV11-3 and TRBJ1-1, is EAGVVQSPRYKIIEKKQPVAFWCNPISGHNTLYWYLQNLGQGPELLIRYENEEAVDDSQLPKDRFSAERLKGVDSTLKIQPAELGDSAVYLCASSQGLVEAFFGQGTRLTVV.

CDR3 sequence (DNA): TGCAGCGGCCGTGGAGGTGTGAGCAATGAGCAGTTCTTC. Translation: CSGRGGVSNEQFF. The chain combines TRBV29-1 with TRBJ2-1; tentatively, D is TRBD2 (5 bases). CDR3 length: 13 residues. Trimming shortened V by 7 bases and J by 6 bases, and 16 bases separated the two germline ends. Germline CDR1 reads SQVTM; CDR2 reads ANQGSEA.

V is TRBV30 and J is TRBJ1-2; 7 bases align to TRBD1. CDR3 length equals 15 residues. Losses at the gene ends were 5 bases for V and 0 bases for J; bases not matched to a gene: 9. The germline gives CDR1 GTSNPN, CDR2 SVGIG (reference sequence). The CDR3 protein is CAWQIPGQSNYGYTF. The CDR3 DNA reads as TGTGCCTGGCAAATACCGGGACAGTCTAACTATGGCTACACCTTC.

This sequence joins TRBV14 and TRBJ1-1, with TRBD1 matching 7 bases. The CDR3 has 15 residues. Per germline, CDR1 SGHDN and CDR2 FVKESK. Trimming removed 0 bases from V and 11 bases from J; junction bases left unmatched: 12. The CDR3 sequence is CASSQEGLSGGEAFF. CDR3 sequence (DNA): TGTGCCAGCAGCCAAGAAGGCCTTTCAGGGGGTGAGGCTTTCTTT.